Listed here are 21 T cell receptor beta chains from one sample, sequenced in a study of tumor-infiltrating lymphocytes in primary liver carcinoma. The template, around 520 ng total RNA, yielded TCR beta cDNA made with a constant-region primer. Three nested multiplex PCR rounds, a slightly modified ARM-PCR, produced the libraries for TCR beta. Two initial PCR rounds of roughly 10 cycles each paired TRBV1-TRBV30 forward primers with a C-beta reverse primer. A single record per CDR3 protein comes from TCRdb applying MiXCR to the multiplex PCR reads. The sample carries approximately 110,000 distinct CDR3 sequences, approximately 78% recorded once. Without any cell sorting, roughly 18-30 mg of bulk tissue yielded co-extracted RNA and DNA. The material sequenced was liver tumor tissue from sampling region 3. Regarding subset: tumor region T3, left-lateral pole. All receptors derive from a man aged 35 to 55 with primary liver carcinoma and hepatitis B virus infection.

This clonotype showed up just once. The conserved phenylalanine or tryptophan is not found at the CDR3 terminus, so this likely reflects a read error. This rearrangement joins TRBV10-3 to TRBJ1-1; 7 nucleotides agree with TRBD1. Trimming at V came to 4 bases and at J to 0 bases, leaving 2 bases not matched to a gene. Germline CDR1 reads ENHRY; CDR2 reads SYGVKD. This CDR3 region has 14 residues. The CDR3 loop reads CAISGQGLNTEAFS. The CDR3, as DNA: TGTGCCATCAGTGGACAGGGCCTGAACACTGAAGCTTTCTCT.

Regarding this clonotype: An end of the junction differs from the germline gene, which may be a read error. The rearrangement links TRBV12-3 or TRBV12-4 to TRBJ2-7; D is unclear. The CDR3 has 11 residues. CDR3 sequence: CVSSSTYEQYF. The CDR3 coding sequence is TGTGTCAGCAGTTCCACATACGAGCAGTACTTC.

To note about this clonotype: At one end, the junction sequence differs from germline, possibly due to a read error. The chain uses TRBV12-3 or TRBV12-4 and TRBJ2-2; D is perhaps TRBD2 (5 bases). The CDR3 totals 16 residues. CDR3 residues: CASSPRRRTNAGELFF. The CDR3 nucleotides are TGTGCCAGCAGTCCCCGGCGTCGGACGAACGCCGGGGAACTGTTTTTT.

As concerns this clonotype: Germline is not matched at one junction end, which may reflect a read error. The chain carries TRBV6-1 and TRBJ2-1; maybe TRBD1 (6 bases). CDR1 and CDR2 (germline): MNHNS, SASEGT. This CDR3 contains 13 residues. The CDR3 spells CASSETKDSGRLF. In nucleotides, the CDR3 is TGTGCTAGCAGTGAGACTAAGGACAGTGGTAGGCTCTTC.

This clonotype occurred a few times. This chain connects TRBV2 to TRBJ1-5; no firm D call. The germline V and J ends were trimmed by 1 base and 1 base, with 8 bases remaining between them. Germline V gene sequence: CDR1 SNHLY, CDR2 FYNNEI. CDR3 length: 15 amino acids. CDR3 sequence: CASSEVRRSNQPQHF. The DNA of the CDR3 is TGTGCCAGCAGTGAAGTACGGAGAAGCAATCAGCCCCAGCATTTT.

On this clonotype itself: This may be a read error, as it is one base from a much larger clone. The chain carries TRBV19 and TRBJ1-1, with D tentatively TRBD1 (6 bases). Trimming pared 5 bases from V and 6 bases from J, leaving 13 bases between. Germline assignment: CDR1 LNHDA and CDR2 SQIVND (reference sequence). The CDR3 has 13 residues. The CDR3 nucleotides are TGTGCCAGTAGTCACAGGGTATTCCCTGAAGCTTTCTTT. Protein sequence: CASSHRVFPEAFF. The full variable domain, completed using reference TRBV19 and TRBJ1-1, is DGGITQSPKYLFRKEGQNVTLSCEQNLNHDAMYWYRQDPGQGLRLIYYSQIVNDFQKGDIAEGYSVSREKKESFPLTVTSAQKNPTAFYLCASSHRVFPEAFFGQGTRLTVV.

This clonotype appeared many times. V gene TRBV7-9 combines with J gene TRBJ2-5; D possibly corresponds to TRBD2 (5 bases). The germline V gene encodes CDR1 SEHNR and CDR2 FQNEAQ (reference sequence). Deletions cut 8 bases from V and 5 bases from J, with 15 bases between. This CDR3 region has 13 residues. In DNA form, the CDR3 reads TGTGCCAGCGAGAGGGCCAGGCGGGAGACCCAGTACTTC. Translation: CASERARRETQYF.

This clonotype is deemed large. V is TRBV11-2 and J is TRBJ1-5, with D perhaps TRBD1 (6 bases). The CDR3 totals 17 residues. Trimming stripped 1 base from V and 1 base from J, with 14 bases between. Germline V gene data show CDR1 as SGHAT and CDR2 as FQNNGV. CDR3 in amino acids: CASSLVGVTGSNQPQHF. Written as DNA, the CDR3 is TGTGCCAGCAGCTTAGTAGGGGTAACAGGGAGCAATCAGCCCCAGCATTTT.

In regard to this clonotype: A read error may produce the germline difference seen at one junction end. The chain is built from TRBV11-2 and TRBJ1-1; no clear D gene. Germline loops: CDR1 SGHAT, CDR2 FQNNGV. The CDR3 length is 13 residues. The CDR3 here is CASSQGLNTGAFF. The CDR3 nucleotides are TGTGCCAGCAGCCAAGGCTTGAACACTGGAGCTTTCTTT.

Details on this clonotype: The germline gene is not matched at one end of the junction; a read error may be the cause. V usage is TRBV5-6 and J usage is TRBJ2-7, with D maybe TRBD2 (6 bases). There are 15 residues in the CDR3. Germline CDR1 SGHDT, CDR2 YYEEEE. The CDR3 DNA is TGTGCCAGCAACTTGGAGGGCAGTAATATTGGAGTGCAGTACTTC. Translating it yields CASNLEGSNIGVQYF.

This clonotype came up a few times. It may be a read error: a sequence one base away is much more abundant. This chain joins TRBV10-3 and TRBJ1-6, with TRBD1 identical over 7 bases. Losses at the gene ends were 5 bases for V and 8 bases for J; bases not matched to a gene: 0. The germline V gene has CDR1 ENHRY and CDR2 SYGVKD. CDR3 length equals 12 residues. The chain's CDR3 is CAISQGDSPLHF. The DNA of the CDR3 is TGTGCCATCAGTCAGGGGGATTCACCCCTCCACTTT.

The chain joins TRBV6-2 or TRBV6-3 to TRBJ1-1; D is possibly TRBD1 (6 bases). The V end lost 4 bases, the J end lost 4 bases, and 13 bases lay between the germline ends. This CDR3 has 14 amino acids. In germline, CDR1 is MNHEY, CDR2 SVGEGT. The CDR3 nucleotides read TGTGCCAGCAGTTGGACAGTGGGTACCACTGAAGCTTTCTTT. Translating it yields CASSWTVGTTEAFF.

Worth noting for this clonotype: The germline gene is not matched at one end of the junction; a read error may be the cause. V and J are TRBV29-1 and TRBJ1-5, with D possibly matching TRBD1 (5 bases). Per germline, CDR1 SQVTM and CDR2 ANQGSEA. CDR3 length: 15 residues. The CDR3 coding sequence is TGCAGCGTTGTGATTACAGGTGATAGCAATGAGCCCCAGCATTTT. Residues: CSVVITGDSNEPQHF.

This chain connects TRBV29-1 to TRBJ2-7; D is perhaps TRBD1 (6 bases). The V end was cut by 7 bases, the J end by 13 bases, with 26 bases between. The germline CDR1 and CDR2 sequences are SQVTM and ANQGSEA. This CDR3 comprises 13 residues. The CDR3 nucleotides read TGCAGCGCCTGGACAGATCCTTCCTACGAGTACTACTTC. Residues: CSAWTDPSYEYYF.

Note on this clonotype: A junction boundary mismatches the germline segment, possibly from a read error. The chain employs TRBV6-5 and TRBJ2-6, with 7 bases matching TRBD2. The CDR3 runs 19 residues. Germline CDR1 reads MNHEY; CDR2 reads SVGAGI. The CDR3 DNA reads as TGTGCCAACAGTTCGTCCGGGATTAGCGGGTATTCTGTGGCCAACGTCCTGACTTTC. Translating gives CANSSSGISGYSVANVLTF.

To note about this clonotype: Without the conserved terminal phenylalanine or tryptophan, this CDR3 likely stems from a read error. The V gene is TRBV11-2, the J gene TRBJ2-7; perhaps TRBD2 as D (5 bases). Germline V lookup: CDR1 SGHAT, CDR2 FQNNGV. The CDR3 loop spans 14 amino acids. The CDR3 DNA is TGTGCCAGTAGCTCTAGCAGGAACTCCTACGAGCAGTACTTA. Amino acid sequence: CASSSSRNSYEQYL.

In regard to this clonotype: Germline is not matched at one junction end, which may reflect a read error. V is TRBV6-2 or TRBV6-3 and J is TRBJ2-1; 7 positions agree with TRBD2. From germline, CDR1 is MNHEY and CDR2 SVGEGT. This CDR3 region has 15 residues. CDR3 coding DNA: TGTGCCAGCAGTCGACGACTACTAGCGACCAATGAGCAGTTTTTC. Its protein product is CASSRRLLATNEQFF.

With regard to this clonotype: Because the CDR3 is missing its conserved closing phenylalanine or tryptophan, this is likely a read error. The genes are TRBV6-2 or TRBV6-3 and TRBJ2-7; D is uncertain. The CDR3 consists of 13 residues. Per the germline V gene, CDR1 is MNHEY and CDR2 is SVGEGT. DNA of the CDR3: TGTGCTAGCAGTTGCGAGGTACCCTACAAGCAGTACTTA. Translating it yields CASSCEVPYKQYL.

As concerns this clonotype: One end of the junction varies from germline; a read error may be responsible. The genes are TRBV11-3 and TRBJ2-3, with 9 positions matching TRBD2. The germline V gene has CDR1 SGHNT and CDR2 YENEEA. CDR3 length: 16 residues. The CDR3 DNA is TGTGCCTGCAGCGGCAGCCCGGCGGGAGGGATGGATACGCGGTATTTT. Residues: CACSGSPAGGMDTRYF.

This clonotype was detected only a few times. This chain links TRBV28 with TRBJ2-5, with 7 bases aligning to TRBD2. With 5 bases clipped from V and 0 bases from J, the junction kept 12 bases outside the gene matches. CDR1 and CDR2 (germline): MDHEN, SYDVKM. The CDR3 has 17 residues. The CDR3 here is CASSPLVGGMYQETQYF. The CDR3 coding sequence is TGTGCCAGCAGTCCGTTAGTGGGAGGGATGTACCAAGAGACCCAGTACTTC. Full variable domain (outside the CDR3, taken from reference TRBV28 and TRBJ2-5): DVKVTQSSRYLVKRTGEKVFLECVQDMDHENMFWYRQDPGLGLRLIYFSYDVKMKEKGDIPEGYSVSREKKERFSLILESASTNQTSMYLCASSPLVGGMYQETQYFGPGTRLLVL.

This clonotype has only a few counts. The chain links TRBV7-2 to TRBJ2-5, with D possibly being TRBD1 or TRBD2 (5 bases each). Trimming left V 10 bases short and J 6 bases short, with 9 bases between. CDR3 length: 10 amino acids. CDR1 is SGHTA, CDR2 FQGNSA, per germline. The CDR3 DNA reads TGTGCCACCTCGGGACAGACCCAGTACTTC. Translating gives CATSGQTQYF.